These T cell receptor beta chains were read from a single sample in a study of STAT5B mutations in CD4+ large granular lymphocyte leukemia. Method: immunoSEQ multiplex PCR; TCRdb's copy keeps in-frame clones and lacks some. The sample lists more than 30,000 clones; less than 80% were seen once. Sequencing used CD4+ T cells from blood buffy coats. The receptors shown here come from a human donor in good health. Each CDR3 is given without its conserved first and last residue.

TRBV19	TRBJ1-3	ASTIGQGGNTIY
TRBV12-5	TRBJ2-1	ASGFDGYNEQF
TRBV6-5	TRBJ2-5	ASSYSLEGVRETQY
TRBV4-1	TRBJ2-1	ASSQASGPLRDEQF
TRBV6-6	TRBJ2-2	ASERGANTGELF
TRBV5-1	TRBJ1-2	ASRPVQGGYGYT
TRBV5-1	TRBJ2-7	ASSFGGAEQY
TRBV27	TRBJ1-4	ASRGGYWEKLF
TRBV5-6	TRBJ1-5	ASSQDRGNQPQH
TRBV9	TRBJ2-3	ASSVVTDTQY
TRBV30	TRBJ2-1	AWSLEGGHYNEQF
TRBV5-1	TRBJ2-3	ASSPESTSTDTQY
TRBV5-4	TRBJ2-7	ASSLDGGASYEQY
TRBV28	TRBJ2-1	ASSFSRGLQF
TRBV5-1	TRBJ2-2	ASSLTDYFTGELF
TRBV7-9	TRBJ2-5	ASSLTSGLAGPQETQY
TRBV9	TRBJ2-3	ASSVGNTQY
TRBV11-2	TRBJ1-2	ASRLQGASYGYT
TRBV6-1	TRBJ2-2	ASSERPGGATGELF
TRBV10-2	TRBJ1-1	ASRPGGINTEAF
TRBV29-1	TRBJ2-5	SVEDAGLAQETQY
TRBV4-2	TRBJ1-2	ASSQGEGGVDYGYT
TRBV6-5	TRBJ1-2	ASSRTGGMVYGYT
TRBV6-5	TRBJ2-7	ASSRQGGEQY